This T cell receptor (beta chain) stems from a study of blood T cell repertoires in COVID-19. This table comes from immunoSEQ multiplex PCR, and its TCRdb copy is limited to in-frame clones, with some not included. The sample records around 100,000 clones, approximately 87% being singletons. Looked up from germline, CDR1 is LGHNT and CDR2 is FRNRAP. CDR3 length: 16 residues. The J segment lost 0 bases and the V segment lost 6 bases, leaving 10 bases of the junction unmatched. A single count supports this clone. This chain uses TRBV12-5 with TRBJ1-1; 7 nucleotides align to TRBD1. The clonotype comes from a human donor in a cohort sampled during active or convalescent COVID-19. The sequenced sample was peripheral blood. CDR3 loop: CASGFDRAYLNTEAFF. Written as DNA, the CDR3 is TGTGCTAGTGGCTTCGACAGGGCCTACTTGAACACTGAAGCTTTCTTT. The complete variable domain, with remaining parts taken from reference TRBV12-5 and TRBJ1-1, reads DARVTQTPRHKVTEMGQEVTMRCQPILGHNTVFWYRQTMMQGLELLAYFRNRAPLDDSGMPKDRFSAEMPDATLATLKIQPSEPRDSAVYFCASGFDRAYLNTEAFFGQGTRLTVV.